Each of the 19 T cell receptor beta chains below was sequenced from the same sample in a study of PD-L1 blockade in urothelial cancer. Method: immunoSEQ multiplex PCR; TCRdb's copy keeps in-frame clones and lacks some. The sample carries around 41,000 clones, roughly 80% recorded once. As for time point: peripheral blood 6 weeks after treatment start. Sequences were derived from PBMCs, sampled around atezolizumab (anti-PD-L1) treatment. The receptor source for this set is a man aged 55 to 70 with urothelial cancer.

CDR3 sequence reads: CASSENYRATNTEAFF. The CDR3 nucleotides are TGTGCCAGCAGTGAAAATTACAGGGCCACGAACACTGAAGCTTTCTTT. The rearrangement uses TRBV2 and TRBJ1-1; D is possibly TRBD1 (6 bases). Germline V lookup: CDR1 SNHLY, CDR2 FYNNEI. This CDR3 spans 16 amino acids. Trimming stripped 2 bases from V and 1 base from J, with 14 bases between.

This chain connects TRBV11-2 to TRBJ2-2; TRBD2 aligns across 9 bases. Germline values: CDR1 SGHAT, CDR2 FQNNGV. The CDR3 loop spans 16 amino acids. J lost 1 base, V lost 3 bases, and 3 bases had no gene match. The CDR3 DNA follows: TGTGCCAGCAGCTTTAATAGCGGGGGGAACACCGGGGAGCTGTTTTTT. Amino acid sequence: CASSFNSGGNTGELFF.

This sequence joins TRBV27 and TRBJ2-7; 8 bases are a match to TRBD1. This CDR3 comprises 15 residues. V shed 0 bases and J 2 bases; nucleotides not matched to a gene: 3. CDR1 is MNHEY and CDR2 is SMNVEV in the germline V gene (reference sequence). The CDR3 sequence is CASSLSRTGTYEQYF. As DNA, the CDR3 is TGTGCCAGCAGTTTATCCCGGACAGGGACCTACGAGCAGTACTTC.

The chain carries TRBV11-2 and TRBJ2-2, with 12 positions matching TRBD2. V was clipped by 2 bases and J by 1 base; unmatched bases: 8. This CDR3 has 19 residues. Germline V gene sequence: CDR1 SGHAT, CDR2 FQNNGV. The CDR3 DNA is TGTGCCAGCAGCTTATCCCTAGCGGGGGGGAAATGGAACACCGGGGAGCTGTTTTTT. Translation: CASSLSLAGGKWNTGELFF. Full variable domain (rest looked up from reference TRBV11-2 and TRBJ2-2): EAGVAQSPRYKIIEKRQSVAFWCNPISGHATLYWYQQILGQGPKLLIQFQNNGVVDDSQLPKDRFSAERLKGVDSTLKIQPAKLEDSAVYLCASSLSLAGGKWNTGELFFGEGSRLTVL.

This clone has only a few counts. The J gene is TRBJ1-2, the V gene TRBV11-1, with TRBD1 matching over 8 bases. This CDR3 contains 14 residues. Germline trimming cut 5 bases from V and 5 bases from J; bases unmatched to any gene: 7. Germline V CDR1 and CDR2: SGHAT, FQDESV (reference sequence). This chain's CDR3 is CASSDGTGLYGYTF. DNA for the CDR3: TGTGCCAGCAGCGATGGGACAGGACTATATGGCTACACCTTC.

The chain carries TRBV18 and TRBJ1-5; TRBD1 agrees at 7 bases. The CDR3 is 14 residues long. CDR1 is KGHSH, CDR2 LQKENI, per germline. V trimming: 4 bases; J trimming: 8 bases; junction bases outside the gene matches: 8. The CDR3 loop is CASSRQGPPEPQHF. In DNA form, the CDR3 reads TGTGCCAGCTCACGACAGGGACCACCTGAGCCCCAGCATTTT.

The V call is TRBV5-1, the J call TRBJ2-2; D possibly corresponds to TRBD1 (6 bases). V lost 4 bases to trimming and J lost 3 bases, with 10 bases between them. Germline-derived CDR1 and CDR2 are SGHRS and YFSETQ. The CDR3 loop spans 14 amino acids. In DNA form, the CDR3 reads TGCGCCAGCAGCCAGGGGCTCGACACCGGGGAGCTGTTTTTT. This translates into CASSQGLDTGELFF.

This rearrangement joins TRBV7-8 to TRBJ1-1; 10 positions match TRBD1. The CDR3 is 16 residues long. CDR1 is SGHVS and CDR2 is FQNEAQ in the germline V gene. Losses at the gene ends were 5 bases for V and 9 bases for J; bases not matched to a gene: 15. Here the CDR3 DNA reads TGTGCCAGCAGCGCCCAACTCTCCGGGACAGGGGAAAAAGCTTTCTTT. Translation: CASSAQLSGTGEKAFF. Filled out from reference TRBV7-8 and TRBJ1-1, the complete variable domain reads GAGVSQSPRYKVAKRGQDVALRCDPISGHVSLFWYQQALGQGPEFLTYFQNEAQLDKSGLPSDRFFAERPEGSVSTLKIQRTQQEDSAVYLCASSAQLSGTGEKAFFGQGTRLTVV.

This clone occurred once. This chain connects TRBV13 to TRBJ1-2; D unclear. CDR3 size: 13 residues. CDR1 is PRHDT and CDR2 is FYEKMQ in the germline V gene (reference sequence). V gave up 5 bases and J gave up 2 bases, with 9 bases separating them. The CDR3 DNA reads TGTGCCAGCAGCCAGACGGGGAACTATGGCTACACCTTC. This codes for CASSQTGNYGYTF.

Worth noting for this clone: Within the sample, other DNA sequences also encode this same CDR3. V usage is TRBV28 and J usage is TRBJ2-7, with 9 positions matching TRBD1. J gave up 3 bases and V 5 bases, and 5 bases lay outside the gene matches. The CDR3 covers 14 residues. CDR1 and CDR2 from the germline V gene are MDHEN and SYDVKM. DNA for the CDR3: TGTGCCAGCAGTACCGGACAGGGGATCTACGAGCAGTACTTC. Its protein is CASSTGQGIYEQYF.

The chain carries TRBV6-1 and TRBJ2-2, with 7 bases identical to TRBD1. The CDR3 runs to 15 residues. In germline, CDR1 is MNHNS, CDR2 SASEGT. V shed 10 bases, J shed 6 bases, and the junction held 14 bases outside the gene matches. CDR3 sequence (DNA): TGTGCCATAGGACAGGCCAATGTGAGGCCCGGGGAGCTGTTTTTT. Translated, it gives CAIGQANVRPGELFF.

V is TRBV7-2 and J is TRBJ2-1, with 13 nucleotides matching TRBD2. Germline V gene sequence: CDR1 SGHTA, CDR2 FQGNSA. The V gene end was trimmed by 4 bases and the J gene end by 10 bases; junction bases not matched to a gene: 7. This CDR3 region has 15 residues. DNA for the CDR3: TGTGCCAGCAGCTCCCGGACTAGCGGGGGTGGCGAGCAGTTCTTC. Its protein product is CASSSRTSGGGEQFF.

The V and J genes are TRBV10-3 and TRBJ2-1, with a weak D call TRBD2 (7 bases). The CDR3 length is 16 residues. The germline V gene has CDR1 ENHRY and CDR2 SYGVKD. V shed 4 bases and J shed 4 bases, with 17 bases lying between them. In nucleotides, the CDR3 is TGTGCCATCAGTGTAGATCGGGGGGACACATACAATGAGCAGTTCTTC. It is translated as CAISVDRGDTYNEQFF.

This clone was found a few times. The chain couples TRBV30 to TRBJ1-3; no clear D gene. CDR1 and CDR2 from the germline V gene are GTSNPN and SVGIG (reference sequence). Between the trimmed V and J ends, which lost 5 bases and 0 bases, there was a span of 8 bases. This CDR3 has 13 amino acids. CDR3 residues: CAWGHSSGNTIYF. The DNA for the CDR3 is TGTGCCTGGGGGCACAGCTCTGGAAACACCATATATTTT.

The J gene is TRBJ1-1, the V gene TRBV19; D is undetermined. This CDR3 comprises 16 residues. Germline CDR1 reads LNHDA; CDR2 reads SQIVND (reference sequence). V gave up 5 bases and J gave up 1 base, with 17 bases separating them. The CDR3 sequence is CASSLTSGRGNTEAFF. For the CDR3, the DNA is TGTGCCAGTAGTCTAACCAGCGGGCGGGGGAACACTGAAGCTTTCTTT.

The chain couples TRBV19 to TRBJ1-1; no definite D call. This CDR3 has 13 amino acids. Germline values: CDR1 LNHDA, CDR2 SQIVND (reference sequence). V lost 0 bases and J 4 bases, leaving 6 bases between the germline ends. The CDR3 DNA reads TGTGCCAGTAGTATAGAACGGGGCACTGAAGCTTTCTTT. It specifies CASSIERGTEAFF.

J is TRBJ1-5 and V is TRBV28, with 7 bases aligning to TRBD1. V trimming: 7 bases; J trimming: 2 bases; junction bases outside the gene matches: 5. Germline V gene data show CDR1 as MDHEN and CDR2 as SYDVKM. The CDR3 contains 14 residues. CDR3 in amino acids: CASKIGGGNQPQHF. The CDR3 nucleotides are TGTGCCAGCAAGATAGGGGGCGGCAATCAGCCCCAGCATTTT.

The V and J genes are TRBV27 and TRBJ1-4; 8 nucleotides match TRBD1. The V gene's germline CDR1 is MNHEY and CDR2 SMNVEV (reference sequence). The V and J ends lost 4 bases and 8 bases, in that order; junction bases with no gene match: 6. This CDR3 has 14 amino acids. The CDR3 spells CASSSDRGNEKLFF. The CDR3 DNA reads as TGTGCCAGCAGTTCTGACAGGGGAAACGAAAAACTGTTTTTT.

This sequence joins TRBV12-5 and TRBJ2-3; 11 positions match TRBD2. The length of the CDR3 is 15 residues. The V gene's germline CDR1 is LGHNT and CDR2 FRNRAP. V lost 1 base, J lost 5 bases, and 2 bases stayed unmatched. The CDR3 bases are TGTGCTAGTGGTTTGGGTACTAGCGGGGGAGATACGCAGTATTTT. Translated, it gives CASGLGTSGGDTQYF.